This entry concerns a single TCR beta chain. In this sample, this clone turned up a few times. Its antigen is currently not known. Per-base qualities were not stored, and no clone one base away is much larger. The data originate from a study of blood T cell repertoires in COVID-19 (dated by TCRdb to the early 2020s). About the full investigation: Samples covering the acute and convalescent phases of COVID-19 were provided by collaborators in the United States, Italy and Spain. The material from the prospective study consisted of cDNA or gDNA derived from T cells, B-cell-depleted T cells, or PBMCs. The dataset comprised deeply sampled blood TCRbeta repertoires from subjects exposed to, actively infected with, or recovered from COVID-19. A freely available public database, intended as a resource for researchers studying the immune response to SARS-CoV-2, is where the repertoires were released. The samples were drawn from two sources: the first 160 participants of the ongoing ImmuneRACE study, and approximately 1,300 subjects contributed by 6 global collaborators. The sample metadata nearly always contained a de-identified subject ID, COVID-19 status, age in years and sex. Where HLA class I and class II types were available, the types were taken from metadata supplied by the sample provider, not from assay-based typing.

Each collaborating institution followed its own protocols to collect whole blood in K2EDTA tubes. Collaborator samples were shipped for TCRbeta analysis as frozen whole blood, isolated PBMCs, or DNA extracted from either sample type. The immunoSEQ Assay, a bias-controlled multiplex PCR, was used to amplify TCRbeta CDR3 regions from genomic DNA. The source study handled its data this way. The number of nucleated cells in each sample was estimated from the amplification of reference gene primers within the assay. To quantify the absolute abundance of each unique TCRbeta CDR3 rearrangement, sequence reads were collapsed and filtered. For each sample, productive Simpson clonality was calculated as the square root of Simpson's diversity index across productive rearrangements. The immuneACCESS repertoire file appears here via TCRdb, limited to in-frame rearrangements. These files lack a portion of the clones; in checked studies, under half of the deficit traces to unresolved V genes, and the cause of the others is not known. V, J and clone size were drawn from that table, and D and trimming were deduced from the DNA. In this sample the table shows around 77,000 clones, more than 80% of which occur a single time. The biggest ten clones account for about 4.6% of the sample.

From the cysteine up to the phenylalanine, the CDR3 has a length of 16 residues. Only CDR3 DNA is held: 48 bases, read in frame from base 1. As encoded in the germline V gene, CDR1 is SGHTA while CDR2 is FQGNSA. V and J lose 5 bases and 5 bases, and a span of 19 bases separates them. Broad study findings and their caveats: Clinical and demographic metadata were provided uncurated, with the amount varying by source and participant.

In this chain, TRBV7-2 is recombined with TRBJ2-1, with TRBD1 tentatively as D gene (6 bases match). What was sequenced was peripheral blood. This TCR was sampled from a man aged 80 or over with acute or convalescent COVID-19. The encoded CDR3 is CASSINRGTYNNEQFF. The DNA sequence is TGTGCCAGCAGCATCAATAGGGGGACCTACAACAATGAGCAGTTCTTC.